This T cell receptor (beta chain) was retrieved from a study of technical replicates of blood from several donors. Sequencing used immunoSEQ multiplex PCR; TCRdb keeps in-frame clones, though not all of them. Seen here are around 85,000 clones, roughly 94% observed once, and the top ten hold about 0.25%. V trimming: 2 bases; J trimming: 5 bases; junction bases outside the gene matches: 6. Looked up from germline, CDR1 is SGHRS and CDR2 is YFSETQ. The CDR3 is 14 amino acids. The chain has TRBV5-1 and TRBJ1-1; 7 bases are shared with TRBD1. This sequence was found in a human donor in good health. What was sequenced was T cells isolated from PBMCs. The DNA for the CDR3 is TGCGCCAGCAGCTTCACAGGGGACGTTACTGAAGCTTTCTTT. It specifies CASSFTGDVTEAFF.